These T cell receptor beta chains were read from a single sample in a study of PD-1 blockade in classical Hodgkin lymphoma. The method was immunoSEQ multiplex PCR; TCRdb's version includes in-frame clones alone and lacks a portion of them. The sample holds tens of thousands of clones, roughly nine tenths seen once. Sequenced here: peripheral blood mononuclear cells (PBMCs), sampled before the fourth cycle of nivolumab. All receptors come from a human donor with classical Hodgkin lymphoma. The conserved cysteine and the conserved F or W are not part of the CDR3 here. A D gene is named only where the DNA matches it firmly.

d_call,cdr3_length,v_call,cdr3_aa
.,11,TRBV6-4,ASSDSIHGTQY
.,14,TRBV19,ASSDRRLSPPDTQY
.,14,TRBV30,AWSVPRPGDNEKLF
.,13,TRBV5-6,ASTKMTGRNQPQH
.,11,TRBV12-5,ASGLPSGRGYT
.,15,TRBV14,ASSQVPGRDFTGELF
.,11,TRBV9,ASSVVDVGEQY
.,13,TRBV11-2,ASSLVPRLVYEQY
.,12,TRBV2,ASSRTAANYGYT
.,10,TRBV6-6,AIRTSGNTIY
.,13,TRBV28,ASSGFQASNQPQH
.,12,TRBV28,ASSSHPENTEAF
.,11,TRBV18,ASSREGAREQY
.,13,TRBV19,ASSIDGTQSWGYT
.,14,TRBV9,ASSLSPRTDNEKLF
.,12,TRBV13,ASSLGTNYRGYT
.,11,TRBV7-8,ASSSSRLQPQH
TRBD2,13,TRBV4-2,ASSQDQAGGYEQY
.,11,TRBV30,AWNPEGNYGYT
.,12,TRBV7-9,ASSSLGGVNEQY
TRBD1,13,TRBV5-4,ASSWDRIDTGELF
.,12,TRBV10-3,ATGGGGSTDTQY
TRBD2,13,TRBV7-3,ASSLLAGEAGELF
.,10,TRBV7-9,ASSLETDPQH